Listed here are 32 T cell receptor beta chains from one sample, sequenced in a study of early T cells in non-severe SARS-CoV-2 infection. Using its own MiXCR run on the 5' RACE reads, TCRdb lists one record per CDR3 protein. There are around 34,000 distinct CDR3 sequences in the sample; under 5% occur only once, and around 15% lies in the top ten. The sample consisted of whole blood. These receptor sequences come from an adult who was a healthcare worker with PCR-confirmed SARS-CoV-2 infection or an uninfected control (not recorded which).

This clonotype was recorded at least ten times. The rearrangement joins TRBV20-1 to TRBJ2-5, with D perhaps matching TRBD2 (5 bases). The V end was cut by 4 bases, the J end by 2 bases, with 11 bases between. CDR3 length: 13 residues. From germline, CDR1 is DFQATT and CDR2 SNEGSKA (reference sequence). This chain's CDR3 is CSANIGVQETQYF. The CDR3 DNA sequence: TGCAGTGCTAATATCGGGGTGCAAGAGACCCAGTACTTC.

The table lists this clonotype with many counts. The chain has TRBV2 and TRBJ1-6; D gene unclear. From germline, CDR1 is SNHLY and CDR2 FYNNEI. The CDR3 length is 12 residues. V was cut by 7 bases and J by 10 bases, with 11 bases left in between. CDR3 bases: TGTGCCAGCAAAGGAGGCGAGTCACCCCTCCACTTT. It is translated as CASKGGESPLHF.

This clonotype was counted at least ten times. V usage is TRBV6-6 and J usage is TRBJ1-6; 8 bases line up with TRBD1. With V trimmed by 8 bases and J by 11 bases, 14 bases remained unmatched. Germline values: CDR1 MNHNY, CDR2 SVGAGI (reference sequence). This CDR3 spans 15 amino acids. CDR3 amino acids: CASGQGSGAVTPLHF. In DNA form, the CDR3 reads TGTGCCAGCGGACAGGGCAGCGGGGCCGTCACACCCCTCCACTTT.

The genes are TRBV7-9 and TRBJ1-1; no reliable D call. Germline CDR1 and CDR2: SEHNR and FQNEAQ (reference sequence). This CDR3 has 14 residues. Deletions cut 3 bases from V and 4 bases from J, with 12 bases between. The chain's CDR3 is CASSLDGRSTEAFF. DNA for the CDR3: TGTGCCAGCAGCTTGGACGGGAGGAGCACTGAAGCTTTCTTT.

This clonotype occurred a few times. The J gene is TRBJ1-1, the V gene TRBV27; unclear D gene. Per the germline V gene, CDR1 is MNHEY and CDR2 is SMNVEV (reference sequence). V lost 3 bases and J lost 4, with 12 bases in between. This CDR3 has 14 residues. CDR3: CASSLSPAGTEAFF. DNA of the CDR3: TGTGCCAGCAGTTTGAGCCCGGCCGGCACTGAAGCTTTCTTT.

This clonotype was picked up many times. This chain links TRBV13 with TRBJ2-1, with D possibly being TRBD1 or TRBD2 (5 bases each). Germline V gene lookup returns CDR1 PRHDT and CDR2 FYEKMQ (reference sequence). Trimming took 4 bases from V and 0 from J, leaving 19 bases between them. The CDR3 has 18 residues. The CDR3 DNA sequence: TGTGCCAGCAGCTCCTCCTTAGCGTCTGGGGGCTCCTACAATGAGCAGTTCTTC. Translation: CASSSSLASGGSYNEQFF.

This clonotype was picked up many times. This chain connects TRBV5-1 to TRBJ2-7; TRBD2 matches at 8 bases. CDR1 and CDR2 (germline): SGHRS, YFSETQ. The CDR3 loop spans 16 amino acids. The V and J ends lost 3 bases and 2 bases, in that order; junction bases with no gene match: 10. CDR3 loop: CASSYLAAGGTYEQYF. The CDR3 bases are TGCGCCAGCAGCTACCTCGCCGCGGGGGGAACCTACGAGCAGTACTTC.

The chain recombines TRBV27 with TRBJ1-1; D may be TRBD1 (6 bases). CDR1 is MNHEY, CDR2 SMNVEV, per germline (reference sequence). Trimming cost V 3 bases and J 0 bases, with 11 bases left between them. There are 15 residues in the CDR3. CDR3 sequence: CASSLYRAMNTEAFF. The CDR3 DNA reads TGTGCCAGCAGTTTGTACAGGGCCATGAACACTGAAGCTTTCTTT.

This clonotype was seen at least ten times. The V and J genes are TRBV6-4 and TRBJ2-2; weak D call: TRBD1 (6 bases). V was shortened by 4 bases and J by 0 bases, with 9 bases between the two germline ends. Germline V lookup: CDR1 MRHNA, CDR2 SNTAGT. The CDR3 consists of 15 residues. CDR3 nucleotide sequence: TGTGCCAGCAGTGCTGGGACACCGAACACCGGGGAGCTGTTTTTT. This translates into CASSAGTPNTGELFF.

This clonotype was picked up many times. The chain joins TRBV29-1 to TRBJ1-2; D possibly corresponds to TRBD1 (6 bases). This CDR3 has 13 amino acids. Trimming took 6 bases from V and 4 from J, leaving 15 bases between them. Germline V gene data show CDR1 as SQVTM and CDR2 as ANQGSEA. CDR3 sequence reads: CSVDHTGFYGYTF. Written as DNA, the CDR3 is TGCAGCGTGGACCATACAGGGTTCTATGGCTACACCTTC.

The table lists this clonotype with a count of one. The V and J genes are TRBV9 and TRBJ2-5; D gene ambiguous. Trimming took 0 bases from V and 2 from J, leaving 5 bases between them. The CDR3 totals 13 residues. Germline V gene data show CDR1 as SGDLS and CDR2 as YYNGEE. The CDR3: CASSVAQQETQYF. Here the CDR3 DNA reads TGTGCCAGCAGCGTAGCTCAGCAAGAGACCCAGTACTTC. Full variable domain (remainder filled in from reference TRBV9 and TRBJ2-5): DSGVTQTPKHLITATGQRVTLRCSPRSGDLSVYWYQQSLDQGLQFLIQYYNGEERAKGNILERFSAQQFPDLHSELNLSSLELGDSALYFCASSVAQQETQYFGPGTRLLVL.

This clonotype was seen ten or more times. The V gene is TRBV11-2, the J gene TRBJ1-5; tentatively, D is TRBD1 (5 bases). The CDR3 loop spans 14 amino acids. CDR1 is SGHAT and CDR2 is FQNNGV in the germline V gene. V was pared by 3 bases and J by 1 base, with 7 bases between. CDR3 nucleotides: TGTGCCAGCAGCTTCGGGGCCAGCAATCAGCCCCAGCATTTT. Its translation is CASSFGASNQPQHF.

The chain employs TRBV7-2 and TRBJ2-7, with D perhaps given as TRBD1 or TRBD2 (6 bases each). V was cut by 5 bases and J by 3 bases, with 14 bases left in between. Germline-derived CDR1 and CDR2 are SGHTA and FQGNSA. The CDR3 sequence is 14 residues long. DNA of the CDR3: TGTGCCAGCAGCCGGAGGGGGGCCCACTACGAGCAGTACTTC. Translating gives CASSRRGAHYEQYF.

This clonotype came up many times. CDR3 loop: CASRRQTNTEAFF. Written as DNA, the CDR3 is TGTGCCAGCAGGCGACAGACGAACACTGAAGCTTTCTTT. This chain joins TRBV27 and TRBJ1-1; a possible D gene is TRBD1 (5 bases). With 6 bases removed from V and 1 base from J, the gap between germline ends came to 9 bases. This CDR3 region has 13 residues. The germline CDR1 and CDR2 sequences are MNHEY and SMNVEV (reference sequence).

Only a few counts were recorded for this clonotype. The rearrangement joins TRBV7-7 to TRBJ2-1; D assignment may be TRBD1 or TRBD2 (6 bases each). This CDR3 is built from 13 residues. The V end lost 5 bases, the J end lost 10 bases, and 15 bases lay between the germline ends. Germline-derived CDR1 and CDR2 are SSHAT and FNYEAQ (reference sequence). CDR3: CASSPLVGGEQFF. The DNA of the CDR3 is TGTGCCAGCAGCCCGCTTGTGGGGGGCGAGCAGTTCTTC.

This clonotype was counted many times. The chain recombines TRBV20-1 with TRBJ2-3; the D gene is possibly TRBD1 (5 bases). Germline assignment: CDR1 DFQATT and CDR2 SNEGSKA (reference sequence). This CDR3 has 14 residues. Deletions cut 4 bases from V and 2 bases from J, with 13 bases between. The CDR3 here is CSAIQDFSTDTQYF. The CDR3 DNA follows: TGCAGTGCTATACAGGATTTTTCCACAGATACGCAGTATTTT.

On this clonotype: This may come from a read error, since a much larger clone is one base off. The V call is TRBV6-6, the J call TRBJ2-3; either TRBD1 or TRBD2 may fit D (6 bases each). Germline CDR1 MNHNY, CDR2 SVGAGI (reference sequence). This CDR3 has 13 residues. DNA for the CDR3: TGTGTCAGCAGGGGCGGGGTCGCAGATACGCAGTATTTT. This codes for CVSRGGVADTQYF.

In its sample, this clonotype was seen many times. The J gene is TRBJ1-1, the V gene TRBV4-1; D is unresolved. Germline loops: CDR1 MGHRA, CDR2 YSYEKL. The V end was cut by 0 bases, the J end by 5 bases, with 13 bases between. The CDR3 spans 15 residues. The CDR3 bases are TGCGCCAGCAGCCAAGACGGTCTGGATGGAACTGAAGCTTTCTTT. It translates to CASSQDGLDGTEAFF.

The chain links TRBV2 to TRBJ1-5, with 7 nucleotides matching TRBD1. V shed 6 bases and J 3 bases; nucleotides not matched to a gene: 8. Germline V gene lookup returns CDR1 SNHLY and CDR2 FYNNEI. The CDR3 loop spans 15 amino acids. CDR3 sequence: CASSPGQAPNQPQHF. For the CDR3, the DNA is TGTGCCAGCAGCCCCGGACAGGCCCCCAATCAGCCCCAGCATTTT.

This clonotype was recorded at least ten times. The chain uses TRBV5-4 and TRBJ2-5; possible D gene TRBD2, 5 bases. V lost 4 bases to trimming and J lost 5 bases, with 15 bases between them. Germline CDR1 reads SGHNT; CDR2 reads YYREEE (reference sequence). The CDR3 sequence is 14 residues long. The CDR3 reads CASSPPLAGETQYF. CDR3 in DNA: TGTGCCAGCAGCCCCCCGCTAGCCGGGGAGACCCAGTACTTC.

Notes on this clonotype: A much larger clone sits a single nucleotide away, making a read error possible. The V gene is TRBV9, the J gene TRBJ2-3; D not resolved. CDR3 length equals 14 residues. CDR1 SGDLS and CDR2 YYNGEE come from the germline V gene. The V gene lost 1 base and the J gene lost 6 bases, with 12 bases spanning the gap. CDR3 DNA sequence: TGTGCCAGCAGCGTAACAGTATCCATCGATACGCAGTATTTT. Translation gives CASSVTVSIDTQYF.

This clonotype was counted at least ten times. J is TRBJ1-1 and V is TRBV29-1; tentatively, D is TRBD1 (5 bases). Deletions cut 6 bases from V and 3 bases from J, with 14 bases between. From germline, CDR1 is SQVTM and CDR2 ANQGSEA. This CDR3 is built from 13 residues. CDR3: CSVDGARYTEAFF. The CDR3 nucleotides are TGCAGCGTCGATGGGGCCCGATACACTGAAGCTTTCTTT.

The sample holds a few counts of this clonotype. The chain recombines TRBV15 with TRBJ2-5; 9 bases line up with TRBD1. V lost 5 bases and J lost 7; bases outside the gene matches: 11. The CDR3 runs 15 residues. Germline V gene sequence: CDR1 LNHNV, CDR2 YYDKDF (reference sequence). The CDR3 spells CATSRAGQGLVTQYF. CDR3 nucleotide sequence: TGTGCCACCAGCCGGGCGGGACAGGGATTGGTGACCCAGTACTTC.

This clonotype has just a few counts. This rearrangement joins TRBV4-1 to TRBJ1-2, with TRBD1 matching 7 bases. CDR1 and CDR2 from the germline V gene are MGHRA and YSYEKL. The CDR3 has 15 residues. Losses at the gene ends were 1 base for V and 8 bases for J; bases not matched to a gene: 10. The CDR3 bases are TGCGCCAGCAGCCAAGCCCCAGGGGGTGAATTCGGCTACACCTTC. Translated: CASSQAPGGEFGYTF.

There are many counts of this clonotype. The chain recombines TRBV18 with TRBJ2-1, with D tentatively TRBD2 (5 bases). Trimming cost V 6 bases and J 8 bases, with 17 bases left between them. This CDR3 is 14 amino acids long. CDR1 is KGHSH and CDR2 is LQKENI in the germline V gene. The CDR3 sequence: CASSTPRPRDEQFF. In DNA, the CDR3 is TGTGCCAGCTCGACCCCGAGGCCGCGGGATGAGCAGTTCTTC.

This clonotype showed up many times. The V and J genes are TRBV6-2 or TRBV6-3 and TRBJ2-1, with TRBD2 matching 11 bases. The CDR3 contains 15 residues. The trim removed 5 bases at V and 5 bases at J, leaving 5 bases unmatched. CDR1 and CDR2 (germline): MNHEY, SVGEGT. CDR3 DNA sequence: TGTGCCAGCAGTCCACTAGCGGGGGCCCACAATGAGCAGTTCTTC. Protein sequence: CASSPLAGAHNEQFF.

This clonotype was seen many times. V is TRBV7-9 and J is TRBJ1-2; D ambiguous. V gave up 5 bases and J gave up 5 bases, with 15 bases separating them. This CDR3 has 14 amino acids. Germline V gene sequence: CDR1 SEHNR, CDR2 FQNEAQ (reference sequence). CDR3 sequence (DNA): TGTGCCAGCAGCGCCTCAGGTCCAGAGTATGGCTACACCTTC. It is translated as CASSASGPEYGYTF.

This clonotype was found many times. The genes are TRBV2 and TRBJ1-6; D is undetermined. This CDR3 region has 18 residues. From germline, CDR1 is SNHLY and CDR2 FYNNEI. Between the trimmed V and J ends, which lost 0 bases and 3 bases, there was a span of 15 bases. The CDR3 DNA follows: TGTGCCAGCAGTGAAGCCGGTACATCTGTCTTCTATAATTCACCCCTCCACTTT. It translates to CASSEAGTSVFYNSPLHF. The full variable domain, completed using reference TRBV2 and TRBJ1-6, is EPEVTQTPSHQVTQMGQEVILRCVPISNHLYFYWYRQILGQKVEFLVSFYNNEISEKSEIFDDQFSVERPDGSNFTLKIRSTKLEDSAMYFCASSEAGTSVFYNSPLHFGNGTRLTVT.

This clonotype was seen at least ten times. V usage is TRBV7-9 and J usage is TRBJ1-6; TRBD1 agrees at 9 bases. The CDR3 is 14 residues long. V shed 4 bases and J 10 bases; nucleotides not matched to a gene: 5. Per germline, CDR1 SEHNR and CDR2 FQNEAQ (reference sequence). In DNA, the CDR3 is TGTGCCAGCAGCTGGGACAGGGTAGGGTCACCCCTCCACTTT. It encodes CASSWDRVGSPLHF.

This clonotype was counted at least ten times. This chain links TRBV4-1 with TRBJ2-3, with no clear D. The V end was cut by 1 base, the J end by 5 bases, with 7 bases between. Per germline, CDR1 MGHRA and CDR2 YSYEKL. The CDR3 is 13 residues long. The DNA of the CDR3 is TGCGCCAGCAGCCAAGTTGCAGGAGATACGCAGTATTTT. This sequence encodes CASSQVAGDTQYF.

This clonotype has ten or more counts. The rearrangement uses TRBV7-9 and TRBJ2-7, with no clear D. The CDR3 spans 14 residues. V was cut by 3 bases and J by 0 bases, with 9 bases left in between. Looked up from germline, CDR1 is SEHNR and CDR2 is FQNEAQ (reference sequence). CDR3 region: CASSFHRSSYEQYF. In DNA form, the CDR3 reads TGTGCCAGCAGCTTCCACAGATCCTCCTACGAGCAGTACTTC.

At least ten counts were recorded for this clonotype. The chain combines TRBV21-1 with TRBJ1-6; the tabulated D call, TRBD1, remains unverified against the DNA. TRBV21-1 is a known pseudogene. The length of the CDR3 is 21 residues. The DNA of the CDR3 is TGTGCCAGCAGCAAAAATTTGGGCTATCCTGTGCGACAGGAGGCAAATTCACCCCTCCACTTT. Translating it yields CASSKNLGYPVRQEANSPLHF.